This TCR beta chain was sequenced for a study of cytomegalovirus exposure and HLA in healthy donors (TCRdb year 2017). Study-level background: In an earlier analysis of roughly 590 of the donors, roughly 300 Gb of sequence data and approximately 120 million unique TCR beta sequences from roughly 200 million T cells were reported. The number of donors typed differed by locus, with 629-630 for A, B, C, DRB1 and DQB1, roughly 550 for DQA1, 606 for DPA1, and 400 to 490 for DPB1. Donor age, sex, ethnicity and CMV serostatus were collected together with the repertoire data. Every discovery cohort repertoire had been produced on one sequencing platform. Rather than drawing on any new phenotypic data, the later analysis identified candidate immune exposures from TCR beta sequences and the way those sequences occurred across donors. A later genetic analysis took genome-wide SNP genotypes for about three fifths of the roughly 670 donors and used that subset as a discovery cohort. On average, around 240,000 unique TCR beta nucleotide sequences were sequenced per donor among 350 to 400 genotyped donors of the cohort, with roughly 20% of those sequences being non-productive. In an earlier analysis of 587 of the donors, high-throughput TCR beta sequencing was used to judge whether each TCR beta V gene segment behaved as functional or pseudogenic. The study was designed to test whether signatures of past pathogen exposure could be identified by cataloging public T cell receptors. The T cell repertoires of 666 subjects were profiled by immunosequencing and related to cytomegalovirus serostatus. Of the roughly 400 genotyped donors, more than 75% were placed in the genetic ancestry cluster associated with self-reported Caucasian donors. In a later analysis, previously published TCR beta repertoires from 670 or so donors were re-analyzed and high-resolution HLA genotyping was added so that TCR occurrence patterns could be studied. About 280 gigabases of sequencing data and 78 million or so unique TCR sequences were included in an early release covering 500 to 750 HLA-typed donors. To predict cytomegalovirus infection status, the study brought together high-throughput TCR immunosequencing, statistical association of individual TCRs with disease status, and machine learning. Class I and class II HLA loci were covered by the typing at four-digit resolution. In addition to the first cohort of approximately 670 subjects, a separate validation cohort of 120 different subjects was used. Roughly 5 DR-DQ haplotypes were handled as single units for association and clustering, since linkage in the cohort was strong.

In total, roughly 670 healthy bone marrow donors made up the cohort. At the time of sampling, every cohort member was nominally healthy, though immune exposures that went unrecorded were likely present. The donor tested CMV seropositive and was one of the 289 seropositive cohort members. Each donor provided a peripheral blood sample, and peripheral blood mononuclear cells were used for TCR beta sequencing. Genomic DNA extraction from the blood cell samples was performed with the Qiagen DNeasy Blood Extraction Kit. About this clone itself: The target of this receptor is not known. No per-base quality is available; no much larger clone lies one base away.

Receptor amplification or capture employed the immunoSEQ multiplex PCR assay. For the multiplex PCR, a mixture combining 60 forward primers for TCR Vbeta segments and 13 reverse primers for TCR Jbeta segments was used. The CDR3 region of rearranged TCR beta genes was amplified from genomic DNA by a multiplex PCR assay. The amplified TCR beta libraries were sequenced on the Illumina HiSeq System as 87-base-pair reads. Concerning the study's data processing: A later analysis counted tens of millions of unique TCR beta chains across the 690 or so repertoires, and roughly 10 million of these chains were shared by at least two donors. Raw reads were error-corrected and collapsed into unique sequences by a nearest-neighbor algorithm in which closely related sequences were merged to remove PCR and sequencing errors. Alignment of CDR3 sequences to IMGT reference sequences was used to assign V, D and J gene segments. For a sequence to be retained, a match of at least six nucleotides to both a V gene segment and a J gene segment was required. Rearrangements were classified as productive when the CDR3 lacked stop codons and remained in frame with V and J, and all other rearrangements were classified as non-productive. Following IMGT convention, CDR3 was defined as the stretch from the second conserved V-encoded cysteine up to the conserved J-encoded phenylalanine. Sequences without an unambiguous match to a single V gene segment were excluded from the earlier analysis of several hundred of the donors. In an earlier analysis of approximately 590 of the donors, a V segment was called functional when productive rearrangements were above 56.7%, and segregating when the standard deviation between donors exceeded 5%. A statistical classification framework was built to diagnose cytomegalovirus status from the catalog of TCR beta chain sequences. V and J gene assignment, in a later analysis, came from comparing TCR nucleotide sequences with IMGT/GENE-DB human TR gene sequences. A later analysis assigned CDR3 sequences and most-parsimonious VDJ recombination scenarios with the TCRdist pipeline. In a later analysis, each TCR beta chain was defined by its CDR3 amino acid sequence together with its V-gene family, and reads without a unique V-gene family were excluded. In a later analysis, fewer than 600 highly shared, low-generation-probability nucleotide sequences were removed to address suspected cross-contamination and a sequencing artifact. In a later analysis, a clonal expansion index for each public chain was calculated from normalized within-repertoire ranks of inferred template counts. A later analysis computed generation probabilities with a VDJ recombination model fitted to out-of-frame rearrangements, and checked the results against IGoR. A later analysis scored TCR-TCR, TCR-HLA and TCR-CMV co-occurrence with hypergeometric tests, applying a repertoire-size bias correction to TCR pairs. To estimate false discovery rates, a later analysis permuted the HLA or CMV assignments 20 times. In a later analysis, co-occurring TCRs were grouped using DBSCAN, and TCRdist sequence similarity was added for clustering within HLA-allele-positive subsets. Repertoires with fewer than 30,000 or more than 120,000 public chains, plus five repertoires with anomalous nucleotide sharing, were excluded from co-occurrence clustering. As stored in TCRdb, this immuneACCESS dataset retains in-frame rearrangements with V and J assigned. A fraction of the clones does not appear; measured against another copy, unresolved V genes explain less than half of the discrepancy, and the remainder lacks a known reason. V and J calls and clone size follow that table, whereas D and trimming were derived from the DNA. The table for this sample lists 65,000 to 90,000 clones; approximately 79% of them were counted only once. Jointly, the top ten make up about 12% of the sample.

What the work shows at the level of the full study, not this receptor alone: It was suggested by the authors that the approach could potentially be generalized to other disease states and immunological phenotypes. In an earlier analysis of approximately 590 of the donors, most TCR beta V segments appeared in productive rearrangements about 87% or about 30% of the time, broadly matching IMGT annotations. Over 15 rarely observed V segments, including chromosome 9 orphons, were excluded from the earlier analysis of just under 600 of the donors because counts were too low. In vitro tests confirmed that a few of the cytomegalovirus-associated TCR beta chains recognize cytomegalovirus antigens. A later analysis reported that several top co-occurrence clusters appeared linked to parvovirus B19, influenza, CMV and Epstein-Barr virus. Linkage disequilibrium might explain the correlated functional status among segregating V segments, but an unknown experimental factor could not be ruled out. A cluster of highly shared sequence variants was judged likely to represent a technical artifact of the sequencing pipeline. In a later analysis, HLA-associated TCR beta chains were found to be more clonally expanded and to have lower generation probabilities than equally common non-associated chains. Because the 87-base-pair reads could not distinguish some IMGT-functional V segments, including TRBV6-2 and TRBV6-3, those segments were excluded. CMV serostatus was the only immune exposure information available for the cohort. Cytomegalovirus status was reported to be diagnosed by the classifier with high specificity and sensitivity in both the original and validation cohorts. A further reported finding was that TCR beta sequences accurately predicted the HLA-A and HLA-B alleles for most subjects in the first cohort. When HLA alleles, especially DR and DQ, strongly co-occurred, TCR associations were difficult to assign to individual alleles. In a later analysis, some 17,000 TCR beta sequences were associated with specific HLA alleles at a false discovery rate of 0.05. A later analysis found that TCR association rates varied across HLA loci, with DRB1 alleles showing the most associated TCRs and HLA-C alleles the fewest. A later genetic analysis reported fewer N-insertions in productive TCRs among donors in an Asian-associated ancestry cluster than the roughly 720-donor mean. Most CMV-associated TCR beta chains appeared to be HLA-restricted in a later analysis, and the HLA associations seemed to be driven largely by CMV exposure. An association between a missense DCLRE1C variant and V-gene and J-gene trimming of TCR beta chains was found in a later genetic analysis and replicated in an independent cohort. Because HLA typing was missing for some donors at each locus, association tests included only the typed subset. Only TCR beta chains were sequenced in this cohort, and the absence of alpha or paired-chain data limited detectable features. Sequencing depth was assumed to be roughly uniform across donors in the presence/absence analyses, though that assumption may not hold. In the study, about 150 TCR beta chains were listed as associated with cytomegalovirus. Most TCR sequences were seen in very few donors, while some public TCRs were found in many individuals.

V loses 1 base of germline sequence and J loses 2 bases, and the interval between the two ends is 12 bases. From its cysteine to its phenylalanine, the CDR3 spans 15 amino acids. The sequence is cut down to CDR3 DNA, 45 bases in frame from base 1. In the germline V gene, CDR1 corresponds to MGHDK and CDR2 to SYGVNS. This TCR was recovered from a woman aged 40-49 years in good health and CMV-seropositive. The chain links TRBV25-1 with TRBJ2-7; TRBD1 could be the D gene, as 6 bases match. Source material: PBMCs. The CDR3 sequence is CASSELGDKTYEQYF. The nucleotides are TGTGCCAGCAGTGAATTAGGGGACAAGACCTACGAGCAGTACTTC.